This entry describes one T cell receptor (beta chain). Its target is unknown. The germline gives CDR1 LGHNA, CDR2 YNFKEQ. The CDR3 consists of 16 residues. With 3 bases removed from V and 5 bases from J, the gap between germline ends came to 19 bases. It was with 60 Vbeta and 13 Jbeta primers that the PCR ran. The protocol was immunoSEQ multiplex PCR, while the TCRdb copy is restricted to in-frame clones and leaves out a portion. The profile shows under 200,000 clones, less than 80% of them singletons. The data stem from a study of cytomegalovirus exposure and HLA in healthy donors. The study's findings and limits: Clonal expansion, a later analysis showed, was greater in HLA-associated TCR beta chains than in equally common others. Later work associated 16,951 TCR beta sequences with HLA alleles at 0.05 false discovery rate. Reports indicated that the classifier achieved high specificity and sensitivity in diagnosing cytomegalovirus status. When presence/absence was analysed, sequencing depth was taken to be roughly uniform across donors.

Sequencing was done on a sample of PBMCs. This chain connects TRBV4-2 to TRBJ2-5; a weak D match, TRBD1 (6 bases). The source is a woman aged 40 to 50 in good health and CMV-seronegative. CDR3 protein: CASSHRDRSGIETQYF. DNA of the CDR3: TGTGCCAGCAGCCACCGTGACAGGTCGGGTATTGAGACCCAGTACTTC.